This TCR beta chain was obtained from a study of T cell repertoires in ileal Crohn's disease. Study-wide context: At surgery, 30% to 40% of patients smoked, with median disease duration 7.9 years. Study results and limitations: Endoscopy was done a median roughly 6.9 months after surgery.

Germline values: CDR1 SQVTM, CDR2 ANQGSEA. The CDR3 runs to 13 residues. V was pared by 4 bases and J by 7 bases, with 14 bases between. The time point was: neoterminal ileum biopsy at postoperative endoscopy, about 6 months after surgery. Each sample's TCRB immunosequencing used about 500 nanograms of biopsy DNA. Profiled with immunoSEQ multiplex PCR; TCRdb holds only in-frame clones, not every one. The sample yields around 10,000 clones, around 80% seen once. As for this clone: The antigen remains undetermined.

This receptor was obtained from an adult with Crohn's disease. The sequenced sample was ileal tissue. The rearrangement joins TRBV29-1 to TRBJ1-5, with TRBD1 as a possible D gene (5 bases). In DNA, the CDR3 is TGCAGCGTTGTGATCGCGGAGGGGCAGCCCCAGCATTTT. It translates to CSVVIAEGQPQHF.